Shown below are 22 T cell receptor beta chains from a single sample sequenced in a study of T cells in Graves' hyperthyroidism and ophthalmopathy. There were TCR beta CDR3 regions amplified from RNA transcripts. Primed by the HTBI set, a first-round RT-PCR was run on the TCR CDR3. TCRdb passed the multiplex PCR reads through MiXCR, listing each CDR3 protein once. The table shows 350,000 to 500,000 distinct CDR3 sequences, with roughly an eighth occurring only once. Sequenced input: blood. The origin of the receptors is a woman aged 18-30 years with Graves' hyperthyroidism.

To note about this clonotype: A read error may explain this, as a much larger clone is one base away. The genes are TRBV6-2 or TRBV6-3 and TRBJ2-7, with TRBD2 as a possible D gene (6 bases). Trimming left V 3 bases short and J 7 bases short, with 16 bases between. This CDR3 contains 14 residues. Germline lookup yields CDR1 MNHEY and CDR2 SVGEGT. For the CDR3, the DNA is TGTGCCAGCAGTTATAGGAGACTAGACTATGAGCAGTACTTC. This sequence encodes CASSYRRLDYEQYF.

This clonotype has at least ten counts. V is TRBV5-5 and J is TRBJ1-5; D might be TRBD1 (6 bases). V was cut by 0 bases and J by 6 bases, with 13 bases left in between. The CDR3 spans 15 residues. Germline CDR1 and CDR2: SGHKS and YYEKEE (reference sequence). CDR3 region: CASSLAGEYSQPQHF. The CDR3 bases are TGTGCCAGCAGCTTGGCAGGGGAGTATAGTCAGCCCCAGCATTTT.

This clonotype was seen many times. This sequence joins TRBV11-2 and TRBJ2-3, with TRBD2 matching over 11 bases. The V and J ends lost 1 base and 2 bases, in that order; junction bases with no gene match: 2. CDR1 is SGHAT and CDR2 is FQNNGV in the germline V gene. The CDR3 loop spans 16 amino acids. CDR3 in DNA: TGTGCCAGCAGCTTAGTAGCGGGAGGGCCCACAGATACGCAGTATTTT. Its translation: CASSLVAGGPTDTQYF.

The V and J genes are TRBV19 and TRBJ2-2, with 10 nucleotides matching TRBD1. Germline V gene data show CDR1 as LNHDA and CDR2 as SQIVND (reference sequence). V lost 7 bases to trimming and J lost 4 bases; unmatched junction nucleotides: 6. The CDR3 spans 15 residues. Written as DNA, the CDR3 is TGTGCCAGTAAAGGGACAGGGGCCGGCACCGGGGAGCTGTTTTTT. As protein: CASKGTGAGTGELFF.

This clonotype was observed at least ten times. The chain employs TRBV29-1 and TRBJ1-2; D uncertain. V was clipped by 1 base and J by 7 bases, with 10 bases between them. This CDR3 contains 12 residues. The germline V gene encodes CDR1 SQVTM and CDR2 ANQGSEA. This CDR3 is CSVEGIGRGYTF. The CDR3 DNA is TGCAGCGTTGAAGGAATTGGCCGTGGCTACACCTTC.

The CDR3 DNA reads TGTGCCAGCAGCTTAGATGCGGGGGGTGTGGGACACGTAAGCTACACCTTC. Residues: CASSLDAGGVGHVSYTF. V gene TRBV7-2 combines with J gene TRBJ1-2, with TRBD1 as a possible D gene (6 bases). Trimming removed 1 base at V and 9 bases at J, with 24 bases between. Germline-derived CDR1 and CDR2 are SGHTA and FQGNSA. CDR3 length: 17 residues.

This clonotype was observed many times. V is TRBV28 and J is TRBJ1-2; TRBD1 is a possible D gene (6 bases). Germline V gives CDR1 MDHEN, CDR2 SYDVKM. The V end lost 5 bases, the J end lost 8 bases, and 18 bases lay between the germline ends. CDR3 length equals 14 residues. The CDR3 here is CASSRGQGQGGYTF. The CDR3 coding sequence is TGTGCCAGCAGTCGGGGGCAGGGGCAGGGGGGCTACACCTTC.

The sample holds many counts of this clonotype. This rearrangement joins TRBV5-1 to TRBJ2-1, with D hard to call. Per germline, CDR1 SGHRS and CDR2 YFSETQ. This CDR3 spans 14 amino acids. The V end lost 0 bases, the J end lost 8 bases, and 12 bases lay between the germline ends. Here the CDR3 reads CASSLGPVFDEQFF. Here the CDR3 DNA reads TGCGCCAGCAGCTTGGGGCCAGTATTCGATGAGCAGTTCTTC.

At least ten counts were recorded for this clonotype. J is TRBJ1-5 and V is TRBV6-1; D unclear. Looked up from germline, CDR1 is MNHNS and CDR2 is SASEGT. The CDR3 is 12 amino acids. V dropped 2 bases and J dropped 4 bases, with 3 bases sitting between them. CDR3 protein: CASSEMNQPQHF. The CDR3 DNA is TGTGCCAGCAGTGAAATGAATCAGCCCCAGCATTTT.

This clonotype has a handful of counts. This chain joins TRBV27 and TRBJ2-5, with unresolved D. Per germline, CDR1 MNHEY and CDR2 SMNVEV (reference sequence). CDR3 length: 13 amino acids. With 6 bases removed from V and 4 bases from J, the gap between germline ends came to 12 bases. The CDR3 loop reads CASSRSPAETQYF. DNA for the CDR3: TGTGCCAGCAGCCGCTCCCCCGCAGAGACCCAGTACTTC.

The chain recombines TRBV7-9 with TRBJ1-2, with 7 bases lining up with TRBD1. Trimming removed 1 base from V and 5 bases from J; junction bases left unmatched: 10. The CDR3 covers 16 residues. Per the germline V gene, CDR1 is SEHNR and CDR2 is FQNEAQ (reference sequence). The CDR3 spells CASSLDRTGGKYGYTF. The DNA for the CDR3 is TGTGCCAGCAGCTTAGACCGGACAGGAGGAAAGTATGGCTACACCTTC.

This clonotype was seen at least ten times. The chain carries TRBV12-3 or TRBV12-4 and TRBJ2-3, with D possibly matching TRBD1 (5 bases). Trimming shortened V by 1 base and J by 0 bases, and 11 bases separated the two germline ends. This CDR3 has 16 amino acids. This CDR3 reads CASSLGSGLSTDTQYF. The CDR3 nucleotides read TGTGCCAGCAGTTTAGGATCAGGGCTAAGCACAGATACGCAGTATTTT.

This clonotype was counted many times. The chain couples TRBV7-2 to TRBJ2-5, with a weak D call TRBD2 (6 bases). Germline V gene sequence: CDR1 SGHTA, CDR2 FQGNSA. The V end was cut by 5 bases, the J end by 3 bases, with 13 bases between. This CDR3 has 14 amino acids. The CDR3 coding sequence is TGTGCCAGCAGCCCCCTCGGACTAAAAGAGACCCAGTACTTC. Translated, it gives CASSPLGLKETQYF.

The genes are TRBV3-1 and TRBJ2-5; 7 bases match TRBD2. The CDR3 sequence is 15 residues long. The germline V gene encodes CDR1 LGHDT and CDR2 YNNKEL (reference sequence). The J segment lost 2 bases and the V segment lost 5 bases, leaving 8 bases of the junction unmatched. The CDR3 DNA reads TGTGCCAGCAGCTCTCGGGGGAGGGTACAAGAGACCCAGTACTTC. The encoded protein is CASSSRGRVQETQYF.

This clonotype was observed a handful of times. The V gene is TRBV19, the J gene TRBJ2-4; D ambiguous. The CDR3 covers 15 residues. The V and J ends lost 7 bases and 0 bases respectively, with 13 bases between them. Germline assignment: CDR1 LNHDA and CDR2 SQIVND (reference sequence). The CDR3 DNA is TGTGCCAGTATCTCCAGCGAAGGAGCCAAAAACATTCAGTACTTC. The encoded protein is CASISSEGAKNIQYF. Combining the CDR3 with reference TRBV19 and TRBJ2-4 gives the whole variable domain DGGITQSPKYLFRKEGQNVTLSCEQNLNHDAMYWYRQDPGQGLRLIYYSQIVNDFQKGDIAEGYSVSREKKESFPLTVTSAQKNPTAFYLCASISSEGAKNIQYFGAGTRLSVL.

This clonotype has more than one count but fewer than ten. The chain combines TRBV5-5 with TRBJ2-7, with a possible D match to TRBD2 (6 bases). The CDR3 runs to 15 residues. CDR1 is SGHKS and CDR2 is YYEKEE in the germline V gene (reference sequence). V lost 2 bases to trimming and J lost 2 bases, with 14 bases between them. The CDR3 DNA is TGTGCCAGCAGCTTAACTAGCTTACCGGCCTACGAGCAGTACTTC. Its protein is CASSLTSLPAYEQYF.

About this clonotype itself: An end of the junction does not agree with germline; a read error may underlie this. The chain has TRBV27 and TRBJ2-7; no clear D. Germline CDR1 is MNHEY and CDR2 is SMNVEV (reference sequence). The CDR3 length is 13 residues. The CDR3 nucleotides are TGTGCCGGCAGTTTAGGACCCCGGTACGAGCAGTACTTC. It specifies CAGSLGPRYEQYF.

This clonotype was counted ten times or more. The chain uses TRBV2 and TRBJ1-2, with D possibly matching TRBD1 (6 bases). This CDR3 region has 11 residues. V lost 8 bases and J 4 bases, leaving 8 bases between the germline ends. Germline loops: CDR1 SNHLY, CDR2 FYNNEI. The CDR3 is CASGGAYGYTF. As DNA, the CDR3 is TGTGCCAGCGGGGGGGCCTATGGCTACACCTTC. The variable domain in full, completed from reference TRBV2 and TRBJ1-2, reads EPEVTQTPSHQVTQMGQEVILRCVPISNHLYFYWYRQILGQKVEFLVSFYNNEISEKSEIFDDQFSVERPDGSNFTLKIRSTKLEDSAMYFCASGGAYGYTFGSGTRLTVV.

The chain couples TRBV6-2 or TRBV6-3 to TRBJ2-1; 8 nucleotides agree with TRBD2. Trimming removed 7 bases from V and 2 bases from J; junction bases left unmatched: 7. The CDR3 has 15 amino acids. Germline CDR1 reads MNHEY; CDR2 reads SVGEGT. The CDR3 sequence is CASIEAGAPYNEQFF. The CDR3 DNA follows: TGTGCCAGCATCGAAGCGGGAGCTCCCTACAATGAGCAGTTCTTC.

This clonotype appeared a few times. The chain links TRBV28 to TRBJ2-2; 10 positions agree with TRBD2. Looked up from germline, CDR1 is MDHEN and CDR2 is SYDVKM. V shed 6 bases, J shed 1 base, and the junction held 8 bases outside the gene matches. The CDR3 covers 17 residues. The chain's CDR3 is CASRNSGTSENTGELFF. In DNA, the CDR3 is TGTGCCAGCAGAAACTCCGGGACTAGCGAGAACACCGGGGAGCTGTTTTTT.

This clonotype was recorded many times. The chain joins TRBV28 to TRBJ2-7, with a tentative D call TRBD2 (6 bases). Per the germline V gene, CDR1 is MDHEN and CDR2 is SYDVKM. V lost 3 bases and J lost 0, with 21 bases in between. This CDR3 has 18 residues. For the CDR3, the DNA is TGTGCCAGCAGTTTCCCACCCCCTTTAGCGGAGAGCTCCTACGAGCAGTACTTC. Translation gives CASSFPPPLAESSYEQYF.

This clonotype has ten or more counts. The chain joins TRBV27 to TRBJ1-5; D is undetermined. Germline V CDR1 and CDR2: MNHEY, SMNVEV (reference sequence). CDR3 length equals 15 residues. The ends were cut back, 3 bases at V and 0 bases at J, with 9 bases in the middle. As DNA, the CDR3 is TGTGCCAGCAGTTTCGGACGGTATAGCAATCAGCCCCAGCATTTT. It is translated as CASSFGRYSNQPQHF.